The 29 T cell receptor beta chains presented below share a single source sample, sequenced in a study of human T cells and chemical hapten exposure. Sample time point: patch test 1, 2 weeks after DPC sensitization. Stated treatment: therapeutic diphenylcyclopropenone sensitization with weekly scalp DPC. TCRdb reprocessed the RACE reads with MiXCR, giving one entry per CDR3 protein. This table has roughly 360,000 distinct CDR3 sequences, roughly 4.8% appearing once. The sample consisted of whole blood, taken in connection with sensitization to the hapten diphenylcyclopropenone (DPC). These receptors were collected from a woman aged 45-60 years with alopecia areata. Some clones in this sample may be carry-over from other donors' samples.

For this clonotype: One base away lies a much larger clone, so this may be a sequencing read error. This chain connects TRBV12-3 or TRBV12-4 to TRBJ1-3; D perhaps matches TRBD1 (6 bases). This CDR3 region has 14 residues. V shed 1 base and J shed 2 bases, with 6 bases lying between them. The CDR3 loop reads CASSLGGPGNTIYF. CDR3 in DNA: TGTGCCAGCAGTTTAGGGGGGCCTGGAAACACCATATATTTT.

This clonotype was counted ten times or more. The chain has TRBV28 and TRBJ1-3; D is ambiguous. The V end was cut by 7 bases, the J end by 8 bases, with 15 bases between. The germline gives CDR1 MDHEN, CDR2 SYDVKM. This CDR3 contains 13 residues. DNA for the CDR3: TGTGCCAGCACCTTTTCCCTTGAGGACACCATATATTTT. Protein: CASTFSLEDTIYF.

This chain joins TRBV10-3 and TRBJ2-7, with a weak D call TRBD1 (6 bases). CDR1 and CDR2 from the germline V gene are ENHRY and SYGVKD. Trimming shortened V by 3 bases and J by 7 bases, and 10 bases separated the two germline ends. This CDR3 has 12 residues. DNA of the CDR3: TGTGCCATCAGTGAAATGAGGGGGGAGCAGTACTTC. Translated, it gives CAISEMRGEQYF.

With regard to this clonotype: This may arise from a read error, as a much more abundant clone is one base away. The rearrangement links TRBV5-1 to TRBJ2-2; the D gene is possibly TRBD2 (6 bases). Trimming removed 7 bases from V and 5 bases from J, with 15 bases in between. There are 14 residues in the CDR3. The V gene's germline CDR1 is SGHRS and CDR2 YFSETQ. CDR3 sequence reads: CASRSAGLTGELFF. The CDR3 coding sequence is TGCGCCAGCCGCTCAGCAGGACTAACCGGGGAGCTGTTTTTT.

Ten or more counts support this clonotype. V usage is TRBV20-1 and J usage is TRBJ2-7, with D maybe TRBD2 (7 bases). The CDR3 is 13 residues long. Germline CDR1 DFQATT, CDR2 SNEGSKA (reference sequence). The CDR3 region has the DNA TGCAGCGGTAAAAGGGGGGGTTCCTACGAGCAGTACTTC. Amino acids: CSGKRGGSYEQYF.

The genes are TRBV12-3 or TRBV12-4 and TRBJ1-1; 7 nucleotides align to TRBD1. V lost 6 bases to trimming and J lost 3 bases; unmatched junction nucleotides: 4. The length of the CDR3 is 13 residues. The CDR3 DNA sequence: TGTGCCAGCAGCACAGGGGCCTACACTGAAGCTTTCTTT. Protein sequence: CASSTGAYTEAFF.

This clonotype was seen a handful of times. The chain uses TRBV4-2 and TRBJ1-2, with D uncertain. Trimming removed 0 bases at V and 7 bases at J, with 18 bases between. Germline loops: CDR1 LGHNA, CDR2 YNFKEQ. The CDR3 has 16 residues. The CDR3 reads CASSQDMDSLARGYTF. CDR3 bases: TGTGCCAGCAGCCAAGATATGGACTCCTTGGCTCGTGGCTACACCTTC.

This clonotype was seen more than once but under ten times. The CDR3: CASTLGASSETQYF. The CDR3 coding sequence is TGTGCCAGCACCTTGGGGGCCTCCTCGGAGACCCAGTACTTC. The rearrangement links TRBV7-9 to TRBJ2-5, with a possible D match to TRBD1 (6 bases). Germline lookup yields CDR1 SEHNR and CDR2 FQNEAQ (reference sequence). With 7 bases removed from V and 5 bases from J, the gap between germline ends came to 17 bases. The CDR3 contains 14 residues.

DNA of the CDR3: TGCAGCGTTGTCGGGAGAGTCACCTACGAGCAGTACTTC. Protein: CSVVGRVTYEQYF. This chain links TRBV29-1 with TRBJ2-7; a possible D gene is TRBD2 (6 bases). The germline CDR1 and CDR2 sequences are SQVTM and ANQGSEA. The CDR3 consists of 13 residues. Deletions cut 4 bases from V and 2 bases from J, with 12 bases between.

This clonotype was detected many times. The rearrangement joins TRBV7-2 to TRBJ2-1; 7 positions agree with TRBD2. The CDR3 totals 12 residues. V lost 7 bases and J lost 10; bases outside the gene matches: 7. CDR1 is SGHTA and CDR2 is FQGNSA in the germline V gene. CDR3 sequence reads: CASTPGGGEQFF. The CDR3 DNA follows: TGTGCCAGCACTCCTGGCGGGGGAGAGCAGTTCTTC.

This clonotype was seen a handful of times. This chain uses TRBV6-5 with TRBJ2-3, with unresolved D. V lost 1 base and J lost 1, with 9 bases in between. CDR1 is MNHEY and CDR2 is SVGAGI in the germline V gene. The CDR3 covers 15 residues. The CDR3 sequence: CASSYLGAGTDTQYF. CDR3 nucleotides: TGTGCCAGCAGTTACTTGGGTGCCGGCACAGATACGCAGTATTTT.

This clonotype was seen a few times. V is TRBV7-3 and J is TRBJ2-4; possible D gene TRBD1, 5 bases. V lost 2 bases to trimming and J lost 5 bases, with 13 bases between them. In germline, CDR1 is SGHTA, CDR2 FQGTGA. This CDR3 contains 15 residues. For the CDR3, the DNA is TGTGCCAGCAGCTTAGGTCCAGGGATCGAAAACATTCAGTACTTC. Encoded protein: CASSLGPGIENIQYF.

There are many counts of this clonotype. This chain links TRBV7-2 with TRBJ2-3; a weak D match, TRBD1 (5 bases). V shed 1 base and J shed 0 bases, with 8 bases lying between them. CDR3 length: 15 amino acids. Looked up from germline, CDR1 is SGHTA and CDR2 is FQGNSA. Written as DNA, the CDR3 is TGTGCCAGCAGCTTAGTAGGGGATAGCACAGATACGCAGTATTTT. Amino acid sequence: CASSLVGDSTDTQYF.

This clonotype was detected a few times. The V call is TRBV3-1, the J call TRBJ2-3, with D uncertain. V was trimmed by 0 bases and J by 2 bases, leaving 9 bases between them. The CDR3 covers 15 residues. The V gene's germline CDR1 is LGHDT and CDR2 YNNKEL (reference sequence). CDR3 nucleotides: TGTGCCAGCAGCCAAGATCCGGCGGTCACAGATACGCAGTATTTT. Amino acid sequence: CASSQDPAVTDTQYF.

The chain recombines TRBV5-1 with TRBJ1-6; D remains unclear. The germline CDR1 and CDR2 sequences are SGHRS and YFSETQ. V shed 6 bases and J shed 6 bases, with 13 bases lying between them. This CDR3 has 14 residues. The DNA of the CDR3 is TGCGCCAGCATGCACAGAAGAATTAATTCACCCCTCCACTTT. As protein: CASMHRRINSPLHF.

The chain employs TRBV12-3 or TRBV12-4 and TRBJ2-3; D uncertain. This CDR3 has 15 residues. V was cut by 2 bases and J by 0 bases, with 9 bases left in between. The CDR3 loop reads CASSLFALSTDTQYF. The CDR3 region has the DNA TGTGCCAGCAGTTTATTTGCCCTAAGCACAGATACGCAGTATTTT.

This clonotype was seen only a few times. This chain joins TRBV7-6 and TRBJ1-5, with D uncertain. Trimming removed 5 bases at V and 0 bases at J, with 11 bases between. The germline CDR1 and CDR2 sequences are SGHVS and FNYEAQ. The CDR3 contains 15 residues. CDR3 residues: CASSASRNSNQPQHF. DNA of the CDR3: TGTGCCAGCAGCGCAAGTCGGAATAGCAATCAGCCCCAGCATTTT.

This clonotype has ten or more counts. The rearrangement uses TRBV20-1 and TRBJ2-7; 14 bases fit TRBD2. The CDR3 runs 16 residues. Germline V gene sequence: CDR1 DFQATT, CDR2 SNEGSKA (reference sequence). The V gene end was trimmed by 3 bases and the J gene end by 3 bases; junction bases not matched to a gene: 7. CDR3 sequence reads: CSARVRTSGRFYEQYF. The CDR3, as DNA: TGCAGTGCTAGGGTTAGGACTAGCGGGAGGTTCTACGAGCAGTACTTC.

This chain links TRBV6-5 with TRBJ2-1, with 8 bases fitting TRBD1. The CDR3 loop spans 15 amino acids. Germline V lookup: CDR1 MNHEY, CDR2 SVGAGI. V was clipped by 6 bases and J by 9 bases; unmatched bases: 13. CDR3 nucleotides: TGTGCCAGCAGATCACGGACAGGGAGAATAGGTGAGCAGTTCTTC. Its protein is CASRSRTGRIGEQFF.

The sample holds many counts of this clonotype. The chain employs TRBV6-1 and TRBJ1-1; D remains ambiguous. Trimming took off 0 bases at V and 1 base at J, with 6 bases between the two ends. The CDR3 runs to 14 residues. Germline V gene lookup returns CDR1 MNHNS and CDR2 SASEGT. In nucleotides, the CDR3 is TGTGCCAGCAGTGAAGCCGGGCAGAACACTGAAGCTTTCTTT. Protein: CASSEAGQNTEAFF.

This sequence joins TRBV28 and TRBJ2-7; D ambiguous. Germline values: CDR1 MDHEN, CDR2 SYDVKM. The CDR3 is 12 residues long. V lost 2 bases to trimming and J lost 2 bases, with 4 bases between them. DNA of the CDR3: TGTGCCAGCAGTTTACCTCCCTACGAGCAGTACTTC. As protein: CASSLPPYEQYF.

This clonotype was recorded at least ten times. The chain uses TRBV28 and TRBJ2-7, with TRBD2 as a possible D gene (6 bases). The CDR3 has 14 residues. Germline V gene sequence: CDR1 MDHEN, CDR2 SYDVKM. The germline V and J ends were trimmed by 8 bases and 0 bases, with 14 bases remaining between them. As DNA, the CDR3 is TGTGCCAGCGGTAGCGGTTCGAGCTCCTACGAGCAGTACTTC. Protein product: CASGSGSSSYEQYF.

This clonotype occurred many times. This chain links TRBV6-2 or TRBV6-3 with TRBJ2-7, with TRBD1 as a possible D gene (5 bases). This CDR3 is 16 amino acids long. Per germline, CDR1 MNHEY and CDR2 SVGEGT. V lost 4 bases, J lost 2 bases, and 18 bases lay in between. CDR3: CASSSLGRQRTYEQYF. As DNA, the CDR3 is TGTGCCAGCAGTTCGCTCGGGCGACAGAGAACCTACGAGCAGTACTTC.

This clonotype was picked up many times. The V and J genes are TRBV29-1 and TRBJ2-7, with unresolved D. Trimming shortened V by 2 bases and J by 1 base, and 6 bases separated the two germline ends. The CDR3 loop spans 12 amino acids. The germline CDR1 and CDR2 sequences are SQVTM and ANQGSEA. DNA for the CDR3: TGCAGCGTTGAAACTGCTTCCTACGAGCAGTACTTC. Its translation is CSVETASYEQYF.

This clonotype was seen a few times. This CDR3 is CASSLEGIKGNTIYF. CDR3 nucleotides: TGTGCCAGCAGCTTGGAGGGAATTAAAGGAAACACCATATATTTT. The chain joins TRBV5-6 to TRBJ1-3; unclear D gene. The CDR3 length is 15 residues. The V gene's germline CDR1 is SGHDT and CDR2 YYEEEE. V lost 0 bases and J lost 4, with 11 bases in between.

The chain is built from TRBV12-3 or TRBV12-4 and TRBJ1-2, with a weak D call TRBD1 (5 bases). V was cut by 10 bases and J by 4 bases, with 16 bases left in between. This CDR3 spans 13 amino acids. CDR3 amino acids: CATRQSLGYGYTF. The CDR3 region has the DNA TGTGCCACCAGACAGTCCCTTGGCTATGGCTACACCTTC.

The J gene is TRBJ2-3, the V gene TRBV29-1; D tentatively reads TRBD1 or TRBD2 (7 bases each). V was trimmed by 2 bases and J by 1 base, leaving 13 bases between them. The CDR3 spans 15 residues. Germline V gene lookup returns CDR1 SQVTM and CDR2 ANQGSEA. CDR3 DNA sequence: TGCAGCGTTGAATCAGGGGGGGGCCGCACAGATACGCAGTATTTT. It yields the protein CSVESGGGRTDTQYF.

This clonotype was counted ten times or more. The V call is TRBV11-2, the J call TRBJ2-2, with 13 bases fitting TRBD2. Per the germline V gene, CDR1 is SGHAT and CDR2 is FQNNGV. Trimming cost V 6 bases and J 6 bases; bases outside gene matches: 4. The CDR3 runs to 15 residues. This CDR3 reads CASRLAGGRSGELFF. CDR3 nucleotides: TGTGCCAGCAGACTAGCGGGGGGGCGGTCCGGGGAGCTGTTTTTT.

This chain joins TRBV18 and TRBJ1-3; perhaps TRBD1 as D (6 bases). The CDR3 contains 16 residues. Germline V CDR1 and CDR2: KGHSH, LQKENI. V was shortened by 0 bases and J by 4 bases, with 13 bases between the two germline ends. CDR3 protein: CASSPPGQGPGNTIYF. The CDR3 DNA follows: TGTGCCAGCTCACCACCGGGGCAGGGGCCCGGAAACACCATATATTTT.